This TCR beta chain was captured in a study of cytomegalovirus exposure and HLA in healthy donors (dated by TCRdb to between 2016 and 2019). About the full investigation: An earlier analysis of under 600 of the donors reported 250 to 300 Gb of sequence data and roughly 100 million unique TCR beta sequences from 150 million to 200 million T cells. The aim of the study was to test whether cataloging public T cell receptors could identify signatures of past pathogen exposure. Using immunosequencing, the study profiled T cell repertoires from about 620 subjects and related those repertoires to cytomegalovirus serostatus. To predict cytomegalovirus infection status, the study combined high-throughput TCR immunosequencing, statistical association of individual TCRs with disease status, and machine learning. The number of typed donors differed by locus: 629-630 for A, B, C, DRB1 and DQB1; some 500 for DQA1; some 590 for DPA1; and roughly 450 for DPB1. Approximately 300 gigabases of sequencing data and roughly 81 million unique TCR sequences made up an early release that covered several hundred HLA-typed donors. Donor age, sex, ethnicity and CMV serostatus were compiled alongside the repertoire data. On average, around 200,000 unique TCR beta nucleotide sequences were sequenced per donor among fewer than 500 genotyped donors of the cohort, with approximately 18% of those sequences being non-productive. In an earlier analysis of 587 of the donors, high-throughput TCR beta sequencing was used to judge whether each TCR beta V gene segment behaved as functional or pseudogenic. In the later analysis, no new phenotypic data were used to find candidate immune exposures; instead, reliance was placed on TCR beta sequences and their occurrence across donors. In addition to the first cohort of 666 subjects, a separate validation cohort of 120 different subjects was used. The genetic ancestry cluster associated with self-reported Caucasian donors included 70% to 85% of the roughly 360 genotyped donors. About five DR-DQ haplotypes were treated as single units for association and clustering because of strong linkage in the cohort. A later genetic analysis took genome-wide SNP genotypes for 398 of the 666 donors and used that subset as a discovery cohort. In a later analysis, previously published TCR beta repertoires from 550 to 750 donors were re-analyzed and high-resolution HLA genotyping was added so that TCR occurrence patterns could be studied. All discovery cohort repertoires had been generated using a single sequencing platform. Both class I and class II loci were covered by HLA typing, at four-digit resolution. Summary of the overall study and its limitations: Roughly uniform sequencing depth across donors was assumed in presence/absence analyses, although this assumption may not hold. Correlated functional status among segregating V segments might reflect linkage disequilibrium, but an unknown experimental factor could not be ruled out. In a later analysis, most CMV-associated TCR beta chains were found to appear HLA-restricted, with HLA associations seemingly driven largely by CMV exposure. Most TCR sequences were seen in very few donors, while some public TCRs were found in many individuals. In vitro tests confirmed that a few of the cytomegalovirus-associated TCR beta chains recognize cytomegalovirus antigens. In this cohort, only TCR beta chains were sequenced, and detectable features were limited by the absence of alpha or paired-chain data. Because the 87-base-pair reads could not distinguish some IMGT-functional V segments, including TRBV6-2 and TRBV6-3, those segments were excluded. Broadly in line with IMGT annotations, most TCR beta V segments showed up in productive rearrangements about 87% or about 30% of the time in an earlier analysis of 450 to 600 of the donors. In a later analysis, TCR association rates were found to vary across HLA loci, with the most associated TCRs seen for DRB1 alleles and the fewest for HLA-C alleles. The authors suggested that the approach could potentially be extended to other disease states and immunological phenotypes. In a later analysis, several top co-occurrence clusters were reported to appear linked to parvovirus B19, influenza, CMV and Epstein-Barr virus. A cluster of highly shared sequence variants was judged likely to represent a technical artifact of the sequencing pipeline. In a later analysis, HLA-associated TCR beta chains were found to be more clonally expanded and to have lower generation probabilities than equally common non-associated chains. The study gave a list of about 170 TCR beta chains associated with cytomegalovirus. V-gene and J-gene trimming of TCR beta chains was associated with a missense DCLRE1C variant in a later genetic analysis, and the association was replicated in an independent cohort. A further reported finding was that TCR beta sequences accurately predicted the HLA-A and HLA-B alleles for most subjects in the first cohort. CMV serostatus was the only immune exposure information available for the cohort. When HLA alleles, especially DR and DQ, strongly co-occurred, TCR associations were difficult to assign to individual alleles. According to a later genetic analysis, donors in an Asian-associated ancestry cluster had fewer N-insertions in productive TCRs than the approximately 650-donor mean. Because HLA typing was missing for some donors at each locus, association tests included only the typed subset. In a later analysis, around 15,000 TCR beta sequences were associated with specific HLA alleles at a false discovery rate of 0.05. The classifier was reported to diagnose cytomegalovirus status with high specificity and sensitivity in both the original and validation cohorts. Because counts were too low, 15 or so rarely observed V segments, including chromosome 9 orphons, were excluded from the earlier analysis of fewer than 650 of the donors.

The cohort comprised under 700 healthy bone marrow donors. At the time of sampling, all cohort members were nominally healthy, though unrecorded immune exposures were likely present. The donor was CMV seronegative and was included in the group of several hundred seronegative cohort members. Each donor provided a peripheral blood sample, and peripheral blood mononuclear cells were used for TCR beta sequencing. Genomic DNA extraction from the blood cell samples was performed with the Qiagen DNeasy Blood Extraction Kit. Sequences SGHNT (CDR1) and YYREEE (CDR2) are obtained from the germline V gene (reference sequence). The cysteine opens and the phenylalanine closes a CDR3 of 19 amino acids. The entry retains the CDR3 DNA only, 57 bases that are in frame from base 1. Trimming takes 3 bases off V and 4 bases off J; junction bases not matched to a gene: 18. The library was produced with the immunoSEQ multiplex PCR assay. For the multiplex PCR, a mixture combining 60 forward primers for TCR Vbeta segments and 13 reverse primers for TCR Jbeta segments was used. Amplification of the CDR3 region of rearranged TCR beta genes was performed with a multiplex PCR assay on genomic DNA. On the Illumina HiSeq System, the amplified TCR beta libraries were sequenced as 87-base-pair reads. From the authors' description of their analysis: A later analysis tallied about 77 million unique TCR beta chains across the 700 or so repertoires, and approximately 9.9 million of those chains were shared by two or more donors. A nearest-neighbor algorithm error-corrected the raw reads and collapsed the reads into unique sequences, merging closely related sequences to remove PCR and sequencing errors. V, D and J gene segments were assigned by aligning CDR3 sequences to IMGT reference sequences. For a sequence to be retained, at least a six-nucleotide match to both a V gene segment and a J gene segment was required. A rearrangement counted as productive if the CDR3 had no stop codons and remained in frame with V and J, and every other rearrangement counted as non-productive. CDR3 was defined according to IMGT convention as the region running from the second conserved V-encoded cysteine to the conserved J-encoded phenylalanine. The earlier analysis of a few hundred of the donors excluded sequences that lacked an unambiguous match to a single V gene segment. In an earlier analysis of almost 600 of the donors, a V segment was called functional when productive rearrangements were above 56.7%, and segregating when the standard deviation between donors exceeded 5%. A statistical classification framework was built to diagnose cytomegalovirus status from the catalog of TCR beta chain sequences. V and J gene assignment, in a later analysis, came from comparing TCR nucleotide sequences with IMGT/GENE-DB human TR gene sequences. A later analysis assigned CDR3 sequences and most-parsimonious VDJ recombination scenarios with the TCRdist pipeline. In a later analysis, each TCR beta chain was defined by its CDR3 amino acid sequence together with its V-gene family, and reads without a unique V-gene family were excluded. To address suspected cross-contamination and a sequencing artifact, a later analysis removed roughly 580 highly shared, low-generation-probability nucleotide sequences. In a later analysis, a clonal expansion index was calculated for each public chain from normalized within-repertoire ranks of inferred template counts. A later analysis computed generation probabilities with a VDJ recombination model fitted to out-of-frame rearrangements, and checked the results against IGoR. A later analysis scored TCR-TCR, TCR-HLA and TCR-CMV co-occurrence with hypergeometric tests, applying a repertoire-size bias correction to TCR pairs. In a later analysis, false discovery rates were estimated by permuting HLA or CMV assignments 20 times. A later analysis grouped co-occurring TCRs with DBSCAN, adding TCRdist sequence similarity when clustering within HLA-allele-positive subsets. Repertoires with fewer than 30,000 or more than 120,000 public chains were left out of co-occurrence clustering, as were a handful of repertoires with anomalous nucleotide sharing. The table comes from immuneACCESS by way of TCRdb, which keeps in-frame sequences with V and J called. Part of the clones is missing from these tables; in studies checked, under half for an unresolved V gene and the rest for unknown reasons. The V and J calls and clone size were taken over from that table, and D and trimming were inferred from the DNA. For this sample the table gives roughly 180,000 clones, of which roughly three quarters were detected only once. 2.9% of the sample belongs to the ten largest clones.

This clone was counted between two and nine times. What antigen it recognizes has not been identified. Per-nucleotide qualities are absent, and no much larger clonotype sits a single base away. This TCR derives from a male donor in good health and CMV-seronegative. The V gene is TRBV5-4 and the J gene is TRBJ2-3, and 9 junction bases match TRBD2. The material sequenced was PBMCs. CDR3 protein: CASSWGKGSGGGAADTQYF. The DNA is TGTGCCAGCAGCTGGGGAAAGGGTAGCGGCGGGGGGGCCGCAGATACGCAGTATTTT.